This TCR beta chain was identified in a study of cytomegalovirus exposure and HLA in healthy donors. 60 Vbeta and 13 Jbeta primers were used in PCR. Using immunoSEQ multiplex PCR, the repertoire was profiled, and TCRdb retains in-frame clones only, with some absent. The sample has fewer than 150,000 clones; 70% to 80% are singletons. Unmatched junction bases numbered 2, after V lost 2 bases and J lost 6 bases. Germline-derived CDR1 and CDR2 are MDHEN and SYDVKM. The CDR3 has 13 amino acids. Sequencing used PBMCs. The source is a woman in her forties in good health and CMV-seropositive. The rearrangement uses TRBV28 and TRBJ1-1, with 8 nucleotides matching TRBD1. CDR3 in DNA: TGTGCCAGCAGTTTAGGACAGGGCGCTGAAGCTTTCTTT. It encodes CASSLGQGAEAFF.